This TCR beta chain was recorded in a study of CD8+CD57+ T cells in acquired aplastic anemia. Previously, flow cytometry had revealed CD8+CD57+ cell expansion in the patients chosen for sequencing. Patients, without exception, had severe acquired aplastic anemia. CDR3 and TCR beta VDJ profiling relied on genomic DNA as the template. One entry per CDR3 protein, called by TCRdb with MiXCR from the reads. The repertoire holds 80,000 or so distinct CDR3 sequences, 55% to 75% seen once, with around 80% in the top ten. Broader study findings: Patients and controls were found to share more than 25 CD8+ CDR3 sequences.

The germline V gene has CDR1 MGHDK and CDR2 SYGVNS. V lost 10 bases, J lost 4 bases, and 11 bases lay in between. The CDR3 length is 13 residues. For this clonotype: Its target is unknown.

The gene calls are TRBV25-1 and TRBJ2-6; possible D gene TRBD2, 6 bases. Input material: sorted CD4+, CD8+, or CD8+CD57+ T cells (not recorded which) from PBMCs. This clonotype was sampled from a human donor with aplastic anemia. DNA for the CDR3: TGTGCCATCAGGGAGGCCGGGGCCAACGTCCTGACTTTC. It encodes CAIREAGANVLTF. The whole variable domain, filled in from reference TRBV25-1 and TRBJ2-6, reads EADIYQTPRYLVIGTGKKITLECSQTMGHDKMYWYQQDPGMELHLIHYSYGVNSTEKGDLSSESTVSRIRTEHFPLTLESARPSHTSQYLCAIREAGANVLTFGAGSRLTVL.